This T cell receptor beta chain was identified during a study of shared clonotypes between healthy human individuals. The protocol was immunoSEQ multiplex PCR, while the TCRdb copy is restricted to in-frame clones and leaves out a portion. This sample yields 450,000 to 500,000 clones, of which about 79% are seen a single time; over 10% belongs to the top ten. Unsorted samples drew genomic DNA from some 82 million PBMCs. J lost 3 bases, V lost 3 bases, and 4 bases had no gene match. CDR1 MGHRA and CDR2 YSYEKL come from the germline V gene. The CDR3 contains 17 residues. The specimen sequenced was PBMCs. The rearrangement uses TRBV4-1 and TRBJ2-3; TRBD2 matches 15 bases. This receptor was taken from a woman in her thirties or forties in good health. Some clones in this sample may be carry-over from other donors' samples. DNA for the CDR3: TGCGCCAGCAGCCACAGGGGACTAGCGGGAGGAACAGATACGCAGTATTTT. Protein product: CASSHRGLAGGTDTQYF.